The sequence of this T cell receptor beta chain was determined in a study of Ad26.COV2.S vaccination and SARS-CoV-2 variants. The CDR3 runs 14 residues. Germline CDR1 is GTSNPN and CDR2 is SVGIG (reference sequence). Trimming left V 0 bases short and J 2 bases short, with 8 bases between. The protocol was immunoSEQ multiplex PCR, while the TCRdb copy is restricted to in-frame clones and leaves out a portion. Found here are hundreds of thousands of clones, about 89% of them singletons; the top ten hold 3% to 4%. Treatment noted: 15 to 20 received Ad26.COV2.S at low or high dose, single or two shots; 5 received placebo; per-sample allocation not given. Repertoires come from day 63 after the first vaccine or placebo injection. The administered vaccine (an Ad26 vector) expressed Wuhan-strain SARS-CoV-2 spike.

This chain links TRBV30 with TRBJ1-5; no clear D gene. The source was peripheral blood, collected in a trial of Ad26.COV2.S vaccine versus placebo. This receptor was obtained from a person between 18 and 59 years old who received the Ad26.COV2.S COVID-19 vaccine or a placebo. The CDR3 DNA is TGTGCCTGGAGTGTAGATAGCGGCAATCAGCCCCAGCATTTT. Translating it yields CAWSVDSGNQPQHF.